This T cell receptor beta chain was captured in a study of cytomegalovirus exposure and HLA in healthy donors. Trimming pared 2 bases from V and 4 bases from J, leaving 12 bases between. There are 15 residues in the CDR3. Germline CDR1 MGHRA, CDR2 YSYEKL. The PCR used 60 Vbeta and 13 Jbeta primers. Data came from immunoSEQ multiplex PCR; TCRdb stores just in-frame clones and leaves some out. The sample holds about 170,000 clones, more than 65% seen once. The TCR comes from a male donor in good health and CMV-seronegative. The source material was PBMCs. The J gene is TRBJ2-1, the V gene TRBV4-1, with D possibly being TRBD2 (5 bases). The CDR3, as DNA: TGCGCCAGCAGCCAAAGCGGAAACAGTTACAATGAGCAGTTCTTC. Its translation is CASSQSGNSYNEQFF.